Shown below are 21 T cell receptor beta chains from a single sample sequenced in a study of vaccination effects on CD4 cells after COVID-19. Assay used: immunoSEQ multiplex PCR; TCRdb lists only in-frame clones, some missing. The sample carries tens of thousands of clones, approximately 70% recorded once. Using viral peptide pools, the ViraFEST assay grew out antigen-specific CD4+ T cells prior to sequencing. Isolation of CD4+ T cells took place after ten to eleven days of culture. According to the study, vaccine recipients showed no prior SARS-CoV-2 infection and negative nucleocapsid antibodies. For these TCRs, the target antigens are not known. This material consisted of CD4+ T cells from PBMCs cultured with HCoV-OC43 spike peptides, taken before COVID-19 vaccination. Described subset: HCoV-OC43 spike overlapping peptide pool stimulation. The source is a human donor who received a COVID-19 vaccine.

The J gene is TRBJ1-1, the V gene TRBV4-1; no definite D call. Germline V gives CDR1 MGHRA, CDR2 YSYEKL. The CDR3 totals 13 residues. Trimming took 1 base from V and 8 from J, leaving 11 bases between them. For the CDR3, the DNA is TGCGCCAGCAGCCAAGGCGTCGCCTTAGAAGCTTTCTTT. It translates to CASSQGVALEAFF.

The V gene is TRBV5-1, the J gene TRBJ2-7; unclear D gene. This CDR3 has 13 amino acids. CDR1 is SGHRS and CDR2 is YFSETQ in the germline V gene. With 0 bases removed from V and 7 bases from J, the gap between germline ends came to 11 bases. The CDR3 nucleotides read TGCGCCAGCAGCTTGGTCGGGTTGGGAGAGCAGTACGTC. Translation gives CASSLVGLGEQYV.

The chain joins TRBV10-1 to TRBJ2-3; D might be TRBD1 or TRBD2, each matching 6 bases. The CDR3 contains 13 residues. Looked up from germline, CDR1 is WNHNN and CDR2 is SYGVQD (reference sequence). V was trimmed by 4 bases and J by 6 bases, leaving 11 bases between them. CDR3 nucleotides: TGCGCCAGCAGTGCGGGGGCAGAGGATACGCAGTATTTT. Translation gives CASSAGAEDTQYF.

V usage is TRBV5-4 and J usage is TRBJ2-3, with unresolved D. Trimming shortened V by 3 bases and J by 1 base, and 12 bases separated the two germline ends. Germline CDR1 SGHNT, CDR2 YYREEE (reference sequence). This CDR3 is built from 15 residues. The CDR3 loop reads CASSYYLTRTDTQYF. DNA for the CDR3: TGTGCCAGCAGCTATTACCTTACCCGCACAGATACGCAGTATTTT. Combining the CDR3 with reference TRBV5-4 and TRBJ2-3 gives the whole variable domain ETGVTQSPTHLIKTRGQQVTLRCSSQSGHNTVSWYQQALGQGPQFIFQYYREEENGRGNFPPRFSGLQFPNYSSELNVNALELDDSALYLCASSYYLTRTDTQYFGPGTRLTVL.

V and J are TRBV6-5 and TRBJ2-3, with D tentatively TRBD1 or TRBD2 (5 bases each). With 2 bases removed from V and 2 bases from J, the gap between germline ends came to 11 bases. This CDR3 contains 15 residues. Looked up from germline, CDR1 is MNHEY and CDR2 is SVGAGI. The CDR3: CASSYEGRATDTQYF. The CDR3 DNA follows: TGTGCCAGCAGTTACGAGGGCAGGGCCACAGATACGCAGTATTTT.

This clone appeared once. The chain uses TRBV24-1 and TRBJ2-5; 12 bases align to TRBD2. This CDR3 is 16 amino acids long. In germline, CDR1 is KGHDR, CDR2 SFDVKD. V was pared by 3 bases and J by 5 bases, with 6 bases of the junction left unmatched. The DNA for the CDR3 is TGTGCCACCAGTGATGCTAGCGGGGGGGCCCTCGAGACCCAGTACTTC. It encodes CATSDASGGALETQYF.

The rearrangement uses TRBV4-1 and TRBJ2-1, with D hard to call. There are 12 residues in the CDR3. V shed 1 base and J shed 8 bases, with 6 bases lying between them. Germline V gene lookup returns CDR1 MGHRA and CDR2 YSYEKL. CDR3 nucleotide sequence: TGCGCCAGCAGCCAAGTTAACTATGAGCAGTTCTTC. It codes for CASSQVNYEQFF.

V and J are TRBV4-1 and TRBJ2-1; no definite D call. V lost 1 base, J lost 5 bases, and 12 bases lay in between. This CDR3 has 15 amino acids. Per the germline V gene, CDR1 is MGHRA and CDR2 is YSYEKL. The CDR3, as DNA: TGCGCCAGCAGCCAAGGGATGATTAGGAACAATGAGCAGTTCTTC. Translating it yields CASSQGMIRNNEQFF.

The J gene is TRBJ2-7, the V gene TRBV4-1; 11 positions agree with TRBD2. The V segment lost 1 base and the J segment 4 bases; nucleotides outside the gene matches: 3. The CDR3 runs to 15 residues. Germline CDR1 and CDR2: MGHRA and YSYEKL. CDR3 DNA: TGCGCCAGCAGCCAAGGGGTAGCGGGGGGGTACGAGCAGTACGTC. Its protein is CASSQGVAGGYEQYV.

The CDR3 DNA sequence: TGTGCCAGCAGCCCCTTTGGGGAGACCCAGTACTTC. Its protein is CASSPFGETQYF. This chain uses TRBV5-6 with TRBJ2-5; no clear D. Trimming removed 4 bases from V and 5 bases from J, with 9 bases in between. The CDR3 is 12 residues long. Germline lookup yields CDR1 SGHDT and CDR2 YYEEEE.

The rearrangement links TRBV7-9 to TRBJ2-7; TRBD1 matches 8 bases. There are 14 residues in the CDR3. Unmatched junction bases numbered 6, after V lost 2 bases and J lost 6 bases. Germline loops: CDR1 SEHNR, CDR2 FQNEAQ (reference sequence). The CDR3 region has the DNA TGTGCCAGCAGCTTATCCCGGACAGGGTCCGAGCAGTACGTC. It translates to CASSLSRTGSEQYV.

V and J are TRBV12-3 or TRBV12-4 and TRBJ1-2; D call uncertain. CDR3 length equals 12 residues. Trimming pared 6 bases from V and 8 bases from J, leaving 13 bases between. CDR3 sequence reads: CASRTDPRGYTF. The CDR3 DNA reads as TGTGCCAGCAGAACCGACCCTAGAGGCTACACCTTC.

The chain employs TRBV5-4 and TRBJ2-1; 7 bases agree with TRBD1. Germline CDR1 and CDR2: SGHNT and YYREEE (reference sequence). This CDR3 has 14 residues. The J segment lost 6 bases and the V segment lost 5 bases, leaving 8 bases of the junction unmatched. CDR3 nucleotide sequence: TGTGCCAGCAGTTCCGGACAGGTCCCCAATGAGCAGTTCTTC. Protein: CASSSGQVPNEQFF.

The chain is built from TRBV9 and TRBJ2-3; the match to TRBD2 covers 11 bases. Germline CDR1 reads SGDLS; CDR2 reads YYNGEE. Trimming at V came to 2 bases and at J to 5 bases, leaving 4 bases not matched to a gene. This CDR3 has 15 amino acids. In DNA form, the CDR3 reads TGTGCCAGCAGCGTCACTGGGACTAGCGGAGATACGCAGTATTTT. This encodes CASSVTGTSGDTQYF.

The chain recombines TRBV2 with TRBJ1-3, with D possibly matching TRBD1 (5 bases). CDR3 length: 15 amino acids. Looked up from germline, CDR1 is SNHLY and CDR2 is FYNNEI. The germline V and J ends were trimmed by 10 bases and 0 bases, with 16 bases remaining between them. The chain's CDR3 is CANRRQSSSGNTIYF. CDR3 coding DNA: TGTGCCAACCGAAGACAGTCAAGCTCTGGAAACACCATATATTTT. Full variable domain (rest looked up from reference TRBV2 and TRBJ1-3): EPEVTQTPSHQVTQMGQEVILRCVPISNHLYFYWYRQILGQKVEFLVSFYNNEISEKSEIFDDQFSVERPDGSNFTLKIRSTKLEDSAMYFCANRRQSSSGNTIYFGEGSWLTVV.

The V and J genes are TRBV12-3 or TRBV12-4 and TRBJ1-3, with a possible D match to TRBD1 (5 bases). The CDR3 runs 13 residues. V was cut by 1 base and J by 6 bases, with 7 bases left in between. The CDR3 region is CASSLGGSNTIYF. The CDR3 DNA follows: TGTGCCAGCAGTTTAGGGGGGTCAAACACCATATATTTT.

The table lists this clone with a count of one. V gene TRBV3-1 (or the pseudogene TRBV3-2) combines with J gene TRBJ2-5, with 7 positions matching TRBD1. The CDR3 is 16 residues long. CDR1 is LGHDT, CDR2 YNNKEL, per germline (reference sequence). Germline trimming cut 1 base from V and 3 bases from J; bases unmatched to any gene: 8. DNA of the CDR3: TGTGCCAGCAGCCAAGCTTATACGACAGGGAAAGAGACCCAGTACTTC. It specifies CASSQAYTTGKETQYF.

The chain uses TRBV5-1 and TRBJ2-5; D perhaps matches TRBD2 (6 bases). Trimming removed 0 bases at V and 5 bases at J, with 11 bases between. Germline V gene data show CDR1 as SGHRS and CDR2 as YFSETQ. The CDR3 extends over 14 amino acids. CDR3: CASSLVLAGETQYF. CDR3 nucleotide sequence: TGCGCCAGCAGCTTGGTACTAGCTGGGGAGACCCAGTACTTC.

The sample holds one count of this clone. This sequence joins TRBV7-3 and TRBJ2-3, with a tentative D call TRBD1 (6 bases). The CDR3 runs to 14 residues. V was shortened by 2 bases and J by 2 bases, with 8 bases between the two germline ends. Germline assignment: CDR1 SGHTA and CDR2 FQGTGA. CDR3 sequence reads: CASSLQGNTDTQYF. DNA of the CDR3: TGTGCCAGCAGCTTACAGGGGAACACAGATACGCAGTATTTT.

The chain joins TRBV30 to TRBJ1-5; D not resolved. The length of the CDR3 is 13 residues. The V gene's germline CDR1 is GTSNPN and CDR2 SVGIG (reference sequence). Trimming shortened V by 1 base and J by 4 bases, and 8 bases separated the two germline ends. CDR3 in DNA: TGTGCCTGGAGTGGTCAGCAAAATCAGCCCCAGCATTTT. It is translated as CAWSGQQNQPQHF.

J is TRBJ2-5 and V is TRBV6-6; 8 bases are a match to TRBD1. The V and J ends lost 7 bases and 1 base, in that order; junction bases with no gene match: 8. Germline CDR1 reads MNHNY; CDR2 reads SVGAGI (reference sequence). This CDR3 spans 15 amino acids. The CDR3 spells CASTRGPQSQETQYF. The CDR3 coding sequence is TGTGCCAGCACCAGGGGGCCTCAAAGCCAAGAGACCCAGTACTTC.